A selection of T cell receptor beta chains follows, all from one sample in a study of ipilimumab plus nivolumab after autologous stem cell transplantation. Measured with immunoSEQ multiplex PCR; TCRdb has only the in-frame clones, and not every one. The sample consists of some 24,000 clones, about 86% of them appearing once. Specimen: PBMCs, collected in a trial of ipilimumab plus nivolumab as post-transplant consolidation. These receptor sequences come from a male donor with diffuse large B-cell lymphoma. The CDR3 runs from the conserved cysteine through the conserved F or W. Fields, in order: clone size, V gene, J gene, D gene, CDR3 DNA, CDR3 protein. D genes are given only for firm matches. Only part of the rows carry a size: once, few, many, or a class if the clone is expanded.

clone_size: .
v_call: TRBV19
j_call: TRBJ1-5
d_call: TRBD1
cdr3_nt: TGTGCCAGTAGGGACAGGACTTATAGCAATCAGCCCCAGCATTTT
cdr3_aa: CASRDRTYSNQPQHF

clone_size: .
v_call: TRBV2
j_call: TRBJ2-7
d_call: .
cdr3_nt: TGTGCCAGCAGTGACCCTACAGGAATTACCTACGAGCAGTACTTC
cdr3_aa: CASSDPTGITYEQYF

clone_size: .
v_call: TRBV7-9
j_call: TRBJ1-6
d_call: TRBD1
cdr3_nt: TGTGCCAGCAGCTCAGGACAGGGGGGTAATTCACCCCTCCACTTT
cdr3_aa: CASSSGQGGNSPLHF

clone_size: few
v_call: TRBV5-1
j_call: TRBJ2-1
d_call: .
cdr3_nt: TGCGCCAGCAGCTTGGAATTGTCGAGCCGGCGAGGGATCTTC
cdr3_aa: CASSLELSSRRGIF

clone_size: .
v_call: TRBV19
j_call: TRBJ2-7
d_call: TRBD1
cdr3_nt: TGTGCCAGTAGTCCCGGGACAGCTACCTACGAGCAGTACTTC
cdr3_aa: CASSPGTATYEQYF

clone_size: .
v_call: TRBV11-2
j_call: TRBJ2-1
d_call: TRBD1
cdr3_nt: TGTGCCAGCAGCTTTTCGGGACAGCGCTCCTACAATGAGCAGTTCTTC
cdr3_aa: CASSFSGQRSYNEQFF

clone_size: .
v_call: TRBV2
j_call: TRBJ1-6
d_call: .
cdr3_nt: TGTGCCAGCATAGGGGCAGGACAAAATTCACCCCTCCACTTT
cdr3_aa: CASIGAGQNSPLHF

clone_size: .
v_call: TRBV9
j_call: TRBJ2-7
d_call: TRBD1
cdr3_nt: TGTGCCAGCAGCGTAGGGACAGGGGCCGAGCAGTACTTC
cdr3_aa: CASSVGTGAEQYF

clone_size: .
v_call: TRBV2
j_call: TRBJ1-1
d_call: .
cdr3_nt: TGTGCCAGCGTGGAAGACGGGAACACTGAAGCTTTCTTT
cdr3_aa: CASVEDGNTEAFF

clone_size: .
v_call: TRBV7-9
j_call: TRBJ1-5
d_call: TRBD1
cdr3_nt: TGTGCCAGCAGCCGGACAGGGTTCAATCAGCCCCAGCATTTT
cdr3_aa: CASSRTGFNQPQHF

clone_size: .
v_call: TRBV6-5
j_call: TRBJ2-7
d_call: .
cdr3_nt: TGTGCCAGCACTACGTCGGGACTCCCCTCCTACGAGCAGTACTTC
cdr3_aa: CASTTSGLPSYEQYF

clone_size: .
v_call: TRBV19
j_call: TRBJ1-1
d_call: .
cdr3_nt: TGTGCCAGTAGTATAGCGGCTCACCGGGGCACTGAAGCTTTCTTT
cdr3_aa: CASSIAAHRGTEAFF

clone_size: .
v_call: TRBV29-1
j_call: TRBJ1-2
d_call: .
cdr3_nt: TGCAGCGCGCACAAGGGCGGCTACACCTTC
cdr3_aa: CSAHKGGYTF

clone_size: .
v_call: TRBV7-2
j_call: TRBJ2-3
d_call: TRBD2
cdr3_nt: TGTGCCAGCAGCTTAGGTCCGGCGGGGGTGAGCACAGATACGCAGTATTTT
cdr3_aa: CASSLGPAGVSTDTQYF

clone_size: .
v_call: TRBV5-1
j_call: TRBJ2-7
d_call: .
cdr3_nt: TGCGCCAGCGGCGGGACAGAGTCCTACGAGCAGTACTTC
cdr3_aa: CASGGTESYEQYF

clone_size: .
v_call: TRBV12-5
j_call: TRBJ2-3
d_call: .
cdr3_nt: TGTGCTAGTGGGAGGGGTCTAGAAGATACGCAGTATTTT
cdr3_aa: CASGRGLEDTQYF